The rows below give T cell receptor beta chains drawn from one sample of a study of blood T cells in healthy people across ages. TCRdb independently ran MiXCR on the 5' RACE reads; one entry per CDR3 protein. This table holds approximately 760,000 distinct CDR3 sequences, more than 20% found once. This sample also belongs to another study, concerning T cells of mothers and their children.

The specimen sequenced was blood. These receptors were obtained from a boy between 10 and 17 years old in good health. Both conserved end residues are part of each CDR3. The D gene is left open where the match is weak. Rows give clone size only sometimes, using once, few, many, or a class for an expanded clone.

V,J,size,D,DNA,CDR3
TRBV20-1,TRBJ1-2,few,-,TGCAGTGCTATCAACCCTCAGCGTCTGGCCCATGGCTACACCTTC,CSAINPQRLAHGYTF
TRBV28,TRBJ2-7,few,-,TGTGCCAGCAGTCGGACTATCTACGAGCAGTACTTC,CASSRTIYEQYF
TRBV14,TRBJ1-4,-,-,TGTGCCAGCAGCCGTTCCCTTGATGAAAAACTGTTTTTT,CASSRSLDEKLFF
TRBV7-3,TRBJ2-7,-,TRBD2,TGTGCCAGCAGCTTAGTGCTAGCGGGAGTCAACGAGCAGTACTTC,CASSLVLAGVNEQYF
TRBV20-1,TRBJ2-4,-,TRBD2,TGCAGTGCTCTTGAACCGGGACTAGCGGGGGACTTAGCCAAAAACATTCAGTACTTC,CSALEPGLAGDLAKNIQYF
TRBV7-2,TRBJ2-5,-,TRBD2,TGTGCCAGCAGCCCTCAAGCGGGGTGGGAGACCCAGTACTTC,CASSPQAGWETQYF
TRBV29-1,TRBJ2-5,-,TRBD1,TGCAGCGTTGATCAGGGGGCGAGGACAGAGACCCAGTACTTC,CSVDQGARTETQYF
TRBV6-1,TRBJ2-5,many,-,TGTGCCAGCACACGAATTTTGGAGACCCAGTACTTC,CASTRILETQYF
TRBV27,TRBJ2-7,-,-,TGTGCCAGCAGTTTTAGTGTTGGGGCCTACGAGCAGTACTTC,CASSFSVGAYEQYF
TRBV5-5,TRBJ2-5,-,-,TGTGCCAGCAGCTGGCCGGCGGAGGAGCAGTACTTC,CASSWPAEEQYF
TRBV12-3/TRBV12-4,TRBJ1-1,-,-,TGTGCCAGCAGTTTTGGTGCGGGGACTGAAGCTTTCTTT,CASSFGAGTEAFF
TRBV7-9,TRBJ2-5,-,-,TGTGCCAGCAGCTTAGCATCGGACTACCGGGAGACCCAGTACTTC,CASSLASDYRETQYF
TRBV5-1,TRBJ2-7,-,-,TGCGCCAGCAGCTTGGAGGGTAGTCATGACTACGAGCAGTACTTC,CASSLEGSHDYEQYF
TRBV9,TRBJ2-7,-,-,TGTGCCAGCAGCGTAGTTACTGGGCAGCACTACGAGCAGTACTTC,CASSVVTGQHYEQYF
TRBV6-1,TRBJ2-7,few,TRBD2,TGTGCCAGCAGTCCCCTTGGGGGTAGCGGGAGTACCTACGAGCAGTACTTC,CASSPLGGSGSTYEQYF
TRBV7-9,TRBJ1-4,-,-,TGTGCCAGCAGCTTAGAGCGGGAAACCGGGATCGAAAAACTGTTTTTT,CASSLERETGIEKLFF
TRBV4-3,TRBJ1-1,few,-,TGCGCCAGCAGCCAAGACATGCAGTGGACTGAAGCTTTCTTT,CASSQDMQWTEAFF
TRBV29-1,TRBJ1-5,few,TRBD1,TGCAGCGTGGGACAGACTAGCAATCAGCCCCAGCATTTT,CSVGQTSNQPQHF
TRBV28,TRBJ2-7,-,TRBD2,TGTGCCAGCAGTTCCATCCTAGCGGGCCTCTCCTACGAGCAGTACTTC,CASSSILAGLSYEQYF
TRBV7-2,TRBJ2-3,few,TRBD2,TGTGCCAGCAGCTTAAGGGTAGCGGGGTACACAGATACGCAGTATTTT,CASSLRVAGYTDTQYF
TRBV12-5,TRBJ2-3,-,TRBD1,TGTGCTAGTGCCGGGACAGGGGGTAGGACAGATACGCAGTATTTT,CASAGTGGRTDTQYF
TRBV6-5,TRBJ2-7,-,-,TGTGCCAGCACCGGGACGTCGCCCCGCGAGCAGTACTTC,CASTGTSPREQYF
TRBV28,TRBJ2-5,few,TRBD2,TGTGCCAGCAGTTTCTACACGACTAGCGGGAGCAGAGAGACCCAGTACTTC,CASSFYTTSGSRETQYF
TRBV20-1,TRBJ1-2,-,-,TGCAGTGCTAGAGCAACGCAGGCTAGCTCTGGCTACACCTTC,CSARATQASSGYTF
TRBV6-5,TRBJ2-4,-,TRBD2,TGTGCCAGCAGTCCAGGATCCGGACTAGGGGAGTACTTC,CASSPGSGLGEYF
TRBV18,TRBJ2-1,few,-,TGTGCCAGCTCACCGAACCCCGACCGGCAATGGGACAATGAGCAGTTCTTC,CASSPNPDRQWDNEQFF
TRBV5-1,TRBJ2-7,few,-,TGCGCCAGCAGTGAAGATAGTAGTGCCACCTACGAGCAGTACTTC,CASSEDSSATYEQYF
TRBV24-1,TRBJ2-5,many,-,TGTGCCACCAGTGATCACACAGTCCTCCAAGAGACCCAGTACTTC,CATSDHTVLQETQYF
TRBV15,TRBJ2-1,-,TRBD2,TGTGCCACCTCCCGGACTAGCGGGAGACGGGGGTCCTACAATGGGCAGTTCTTC,CATSRTSGRRGSYNGQFF
TRBV15,TRBJ2-4,-,-,TGTGCCACCAGCGATCCTGGGTTTGGTATTTCCAAAAACATTCAGTACTTC,CATSDPGFGISKNIQYF
TRBV25-1,TRBJ1-4,-,TRBD1,TGTGCCAGCAGTATACAGGGGCCGAGGAATGAAAAACTGTTTTTT,CASSIQGPRNEKLFF
TRBV2,TRBJ2-6,few,-,TGTGCCACCGATACGGGGCTTTCGGACCGTTCTGGGGCCAACGTCCTGACTTTC,CATDTGLSDRSGANVLTF
TRBV14,TRBJ2-7,-,-,TGTGCCAGCAGCCAACCGGGGGCGACATGGTACGAGCAGTACTTC,CASSQPGATWYEQYF
TRBV9,TRBJ1-4,few,TRBD1,TGTGCCAGCAGCTCTAGGACAGGGGAGGGTGAAAAACTGTTTTTT,CASSSRTGEGEKLFF
TRBV9,TRBJ2-5,-,-,TGTGCCAGCAGCGTGGACAGTGGAGAGACCCAGTACTTC,CASSVDSGETQYF
TRBV13,TRBJ2-3,few,-,TGTGCCAGCAGCTACCCACGGGACAAGGATAGCACAGATACGCAGTATTTT,CASSYPRDKDSTDTQYF
TRBV7-2,TRBJ1-2,-,TRBD1,TGTGCCAGCAGCCCAGGGGGGTCGGATGGCTACACCTTC,CASSPGGSDGYTF
TRBV12-3/TRBV12-4,TRBJ1-3,few,-,TGTGCCAGCAGTCTAAGACACCTGAGCTCTGGAAACACCATATATTTT,CASSLRHLSSGNTIYF
TRBV6-1,TRBJ2-7,-,TRBD1,TGTGCCAGCAGTGCTTGGACAGGGGGACTGGGGGAGCAGTACTTC,CASSAWTGGLGEQYF
TRBV7-6,TRBJ2-1,few,-,TGTGCCAGCAGCCTAACTAAAGAGACGTACAATGAGCAGTTCTTC,CASSLTKETYNEQFF
TRBV12-3/TRBV12-4,TRBJ2-3,-,-,TGTGCCAGCAGTTTAAAGGGTGGAGGCGGGGTGCCCACAGATGCGCAGTATTTT,CASSLKGGGGVPTDAQYF
TRBV4-1,TRBJ1-4,many,TRBD1,TGCGCCAGCAGCCAAGACGGGACAGGGGACGAAAAACTGTTTTTT,CASSQDGTGDEKLFF
TRBV5-5,TRBJ2-5,-,-,TGTGCCAGCAGACTGAAGGGGACGGAGACCCAGTACTTC,CASRLKGTETQYF
TRBV9,TRBJ2-2,once,-,TGTGCCAGCAGCTCAAGACTCGCCCCCACCGGGGAGCTGTTTTTT,CASSSRLAPTGELFF
TRBV29-1,TRBJ2-4,-,-,TGCAGCGTCTCGGGGCTCGCGAAAAACATTCAGTACTTC,CSVSGLAKNIQYF
TRBV20-1,TRBJ2-1,-,TRBD2,TGCAGTGCTAGAGATCTTCTCGCGGGGGGCCCTGGTGAGCAGTTCTTC,CSARDLLAGGPGEQFF
TRBV7-9,TRBJ1-2,-,-,TGTGCCAGCAGCTCGAATGAACGTGACTATAACTATGGCTACACCTTC,CASSSNERDYNYGYTF
TRBV29-1,TRBJ2-1,-,TRBD2,TGCAGCGTGAAGACCAGCGGGAGAAATGAGCAGTTCTTC,CSVKTSGRNEQFF
TRBV29-1,TRBJ2-1,-,TRBD2,TGCAGCGTTCGGGTAGCGGGGGACCTGAACCTCTACAATGAGCAGTTCTTC,CSVRVAGDLNLYNEQFF
TRBV7-9,TRBJ2-7,-,-,TGTGCCAGCAGCGCCAGACACCCCGAGCAGTACTTC,CASSARHPEQYF
TRBV3-1,TRBJ1-3,-,TRBD1,TGTGCCAGCAGCCAAACCGGGACAGGGGCTGGAAACACCATATATTTT,CASSQTGTGAGNTIYF
TRBV6-1,TRBJ1-1,few,-,TGTGCCAGCAGTGAACCAAAAGCTTTCTTT,CASSEPKAFF
TRBV6-1,TRBJ2-5,-,-,TGTGCCAGCAGTGAATTGTACTATCAAGAGACCCAGTACTTC,CASSELYYQETQYF